This TCR beta chain was captured in a study of T cell responses to AZD1222 COVID-19 vaccine. Regarding the study as a whole: Seropositivity was recorded at baseline in only a handful of AZD1222 recipients.

About this clone: Its antigen is not identified.

Generated by immunoSEQ multiplex PCR, the TCRdb table keeps only in-frame clones and is missing some. The repertoire holds over 130,000 clones, with 90% to 95% as singletons. There are 16 residues in the CDR3. V was pared by 6 bases and J by 5 bases, with 5 bases of the junction left unmatched. The specimen was peripheral blood, collected 28 days after the second AZD1222 dose. The genes are TRBV6-7 and TRBJ2-1; 15 nucleotides line up with TRBD2. TRBV6-7 is an open reading frame, and its role is uncertain. This TCR was sampled from an adult who received the AZD1222 COVID-19 vaccine. CDR3 region: CASRGTSGGTDNEQFF. DNA of the CDR3: TGTGCCAGCAGAGGGACTAGCGGGGGGACGGACAATGAGCAGTTCTTC.